These 18 T cell receptor beta chains were sequenced from one sample in a study of blood T cells in healthy people across ages. Then a second PCR, running roughly 7 to 11 cycles, was carried out with a sample-barcoded 5' primer and a J-beta primer mix. Via MiXCR, TCRdb re-called the 5' RACE reads, giving one row per CDR3 protein. Of about 650,000 distinct CDR3 sequences in the sample, approximately 52% were seen once. The sequenced sample consisted of blood. These TCRs come from a woman aged 80 or older in good health.

This clonotype has at least ten counts. The V and J genes are TRBV10-1 and TRBJ2-4; 11 bases agree with TRBD2. Germline lookup yields CDR1 WNHNN and CDR2 SYGVQD (reference sequence). The CDR3 loop spans 19 amino acids. V was clipped by 5 bases and J by 6 bases; unmatched bases: 18. In DNA form, the CDR3 reads TGCGCCAGCAGTCAGCCAGAACCGTATACTAGCGGGAGTAGAAACATTCAGTACTTC. Translating it yields CASSQPEPYTSGSRNIQYF.

As concerns this clonotype: At one end the junction does not follow the germline gene, possibly because of a read error. The chain couples TRBV27 to TRBJ2-7; unclear D gene. Germline assignment: CDR1 MNHEY and CDR2 SMNVEV (reference sequence). The CDR3 contains 14 residues. The CDR3 bases are TGTGTCAGCAGTCCCTCGGAGAGCTCCTACGAGCAGTACTTC. It codes for CVSSPSESSYEQYF.

A remark on this clonotype: One end of the junction varies from germline; a read error may be responsible. The chain uses TRBV15 and TRBJ2-1; possibly TRBD1 or TRBD2 for D (5 bases each). From germline, CDR1 is LNHNV and CDR2 YYDKDF (reference sequence). The CDR3 spans 18 residues. The CDR3 region has the DNA TGTGCCACCAGCAGAGAATCTGTCTTCGGGACCCGCTACAATGAGCAGTTATTC. Translation gives CATSRESVFGTRYNEQLF.

Written as DNA, the CDR3 is TGCAGTGCTCGAATGGGGGACACTGAAGCTTTCTTT. It specifies CSARMGDTEAFF. The chain uses TRBV20-1 and TRBJ1-1; possibly TRBD1 for D (5 bases). Trimming removed 5 bases from V and 3 bases from J, with 10 bases in between. CDR1 is DFQATT and CDR2 is SNEGSKA in the germline V gene (reference sequence). The CDR3 contains 12 residues.

There are many counts of this clonotype. This chain links TRBV4-1 with TRBJ2-1; 10 nucleotides line up with TRBD1. With V trimmed by 1 base and J by 2 bases, 5 bases remained unmatched. Germline V gene lookup returns CDR1 MGHRA and CDR2 YSYEKL. CDR3 length: 17 residues. The CDR3 loop reads CASSQGAGTGAYNEQFF. CDR3 sequence (DNA): TGCGCCAGCAGCCAAGGAGCCGGGACAGGGGCCTACAATGAGCAGTTCTTC.

The V and J genes are TRBV5-1 and TRBJ2-1; weak D call: TRBD1 (5 bases). The end of the DNA is better explained by TRBJ2-7, so the J call may be wrong. This CDR3 comprises 15 residues. Germline V lookup: CDR1 SGHRS, CDR2 YFSETQ. The CDR3 spells CASSSRKHWGNEQYF. The CDR3 nucleotides are TGCGCCAGCTCTTCCCGGAAACATTGGGGCAATGAGCAGTACTTC.

The V and J genes are TRBV29-1 and TRBJ2-5; D gene unclear. The germline gives CDR1 SQVTM, CDR2 ANQGSEA. Trimming removed 4 bases at V and 11 bases at J, with 17 bases between. The length of the CDR3 is 12 residues. This CDR3 is CSVVRAGNEQYF. The CDR3 DNA reads TGCAGCGTTGTCCGGGCCGGCAATGAGCAGTACTTC.

The chain employs TRBV10-3 and TRBJ2-5; maybe TRBD2 (6 bases). Germline V gene data show CDR1 as ENHRY and CDR2 as SYGVKD. The CDR3 extends over 14 amino acids. V was trimmed by 4 bases and J by 4 bases, leaving 13 bases between them. This chain's CDR3 is CAISGGNIPETQYF. The CDR3 DNA follows: TGTGCCATCAGTGGCGGGAACATCCCAGAGACCCAGTACTTC.

This clonotype has a count of ten or more. The genes are TRBV29-1 and TRBJ2-5; no clear D. Germline V gene data show CDR1 as SQVTM and CDR2 as ANQGSEA. Between the trimmed V and J ends, which lost 6 bases and 1 base, there was a span of 12 bases. The length of the CDR3 is 13 residues. The CDR3 coding sequence is TGCAGCGTCGCGACACAATTCCAAGAGACCCAGTACTTC. Translating gives CSVATQFQETQYF.

The genes are TRBV12-3 or TRBV12-4 and TRBJ1-2, with D tentatively TRBD1 (5 bases). The CDR3 is made up of 14 amino acids. The ends were cut back, 4 bases at V and 5 bases at J, with 14 bases in the middle. The CDR3, as DNA: TGTGCCAGCAGTTCCTGGGGGACCGGGTATGGCTACACCTTC. It encodes CASSSWGTGYGYTF.

V and J are TRBV10-1 and TRBJ2-7, with D tentatively TRBD1 (6 bases). This CDR3 has 13 residues. With 5 bases removed from V and 1 base from J, the gap between germline ends came to 9 bases. Germline-derived CDR1 and CDR2 are WNHNN and SYGVQD (reference sequence). CDR3 bases: TGCGCCAGCAGTAAAGACAGGTCCTACGAGCAGTACTTC. This sequence encodes CASSKDRSYEQYF.

Comment on this clonotype: A junction end diverges from the germline sequence, so it may reflect a read error. The V and J genes are TRBV2 and TRBJ1-1, with no clear D. The CDR3 spans 13 residues. Per germline, CDR1 SNHLY and CDR2 FYNNEI. The CDR3 sequence: CASRLQFNTETFF. The CDR3 nucleotides are TGTGCCAGCAGGCTCCAATTTAACACTGAAACTTTCTTT.

The chain uses TRBV10-3 and TRBJ2-3; D possibly matches TRBD1 or TRBD2 (5 bases each). Trimming left V 6 bases short and J 3 bases short, with 22 bases between. Germline CDR1 is ENHRY and CDR2 is SYGVKD. CDR3 size: 17 residues. The CDR3 bases are TGTGCCATCAGGGGGCACCTAGCCGGAGTGGGTACAGATACGCAGTATTTT. This sequence encodes CAIRGHLAGVGTDTQYF.

The chain carries TRBV29-1 and TRBJ1-1; D is unclear. The CDR3 covers 15 residues. The V gene lost 0 bases and the J gene lost 1 base, with 12 bases spanning the gap. The V gene's germline CDR1 is SQVTM and CDR2 ANQGSEA. CDR3 loop: CSVEEFGRGNTEAFF. As DNA, the CDR3 is TGCAGCGTTGAAGAGTTTGGGAGAGGGAACACTGAAGCTTTCTTT.

This chain joins TRBV29-1 and TRBJ2-1, with 9 bases lining up with TRBD1. The CDR3 contains 14 residues. Germline CDR1 SQVTM, CDR2 ANQGSEA. The J segment lost 8 bases and the V segment lost 6 bases, leaving 11 bases of the junction unmatched. The CDR3 region is CSVLIRDRAHEQFF. Here the CDR3 DNA reads TGCAGCGTGCTGATCCGGGACAGGGCCCATGAGCAGTTCTTC.

The rearrangement uses TRBV30 and TRBJ2-7, with 10 bases lining up with TRBD2. CDR3 size: 16 residues. Germline values: CDR1 GTSNPN, CDR2 SVGIG (reference sequence). The J segment lost 1 base and the V segment lost 3 bases, leaving 9 bases of the junction unmatched. CDR3 nucleotides: TGTGCCTGGAGAACACTAGCGGGACAATATTCCTACGAGCAGTACTTC. Encoded protein: CAWRTLAGQYSYEQYF.

This clonotype was seen a handful of times. The chain employs TRBV6-6 and TRBJ1-6, with D unclear. Germline CDR1 is MNHNY and CDR2 is SVGAGI (reference sequence). This CDR3 spans 17 amino acids. Trimming removed 0 bases at V and 5 bases at J, with 14 bases between. CDR3 coding DNA: TGTGCCAGCAGTTACTCATCGACCCAAAGGAATAATTCACCCCTCCACTTT. Residues: CASSYSSTQRNNSPLHF.

The rearrangement links TRBV29-1 to TRBJ2-4, with TRBD1 identical over 7 bases. The J call is in doubt because the DNA end fits TRBJ2-7 better. The CDR3 is 13 residues long. The germline CDR1 and CDR2 sequences are SQVTM and ANQGSEA. In nucleotides, the CDR3 is TGCAGCGCACAGACAGGGTCTGACTACGAGCAGTACTTC. Amino acid sequence: CSAQTGSDYEQYF.